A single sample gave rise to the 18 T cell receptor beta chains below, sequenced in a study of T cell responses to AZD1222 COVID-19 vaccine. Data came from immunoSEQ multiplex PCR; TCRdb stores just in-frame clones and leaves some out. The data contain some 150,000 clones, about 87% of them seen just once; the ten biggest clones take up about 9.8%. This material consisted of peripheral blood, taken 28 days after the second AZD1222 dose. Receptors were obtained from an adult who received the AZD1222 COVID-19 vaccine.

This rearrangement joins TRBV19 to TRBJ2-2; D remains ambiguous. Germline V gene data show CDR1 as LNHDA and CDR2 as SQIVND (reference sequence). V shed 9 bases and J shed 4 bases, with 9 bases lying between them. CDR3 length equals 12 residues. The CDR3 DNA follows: TGTGCCAGCAACACCCTCACCGGGGAGCTGTTTTTT. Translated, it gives CASNTLTGELFF.

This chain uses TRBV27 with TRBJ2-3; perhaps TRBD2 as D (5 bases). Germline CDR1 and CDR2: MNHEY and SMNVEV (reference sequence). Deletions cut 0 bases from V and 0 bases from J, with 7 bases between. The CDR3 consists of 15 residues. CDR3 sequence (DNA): TGTGCCAGCAGTTTATCCCAGCGGAGCACAGATACGCAGTATTTT. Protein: CASSLSQRSTDTQYF.

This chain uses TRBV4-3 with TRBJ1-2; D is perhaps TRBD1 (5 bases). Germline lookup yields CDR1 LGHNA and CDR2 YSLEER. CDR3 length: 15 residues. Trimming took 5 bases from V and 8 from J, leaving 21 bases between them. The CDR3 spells CASSWGGGRASGYTF. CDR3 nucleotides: TGCGCCAGCAGCTGGGGGGGAGGCCGTGCTAGCGGCTACACCTTC.

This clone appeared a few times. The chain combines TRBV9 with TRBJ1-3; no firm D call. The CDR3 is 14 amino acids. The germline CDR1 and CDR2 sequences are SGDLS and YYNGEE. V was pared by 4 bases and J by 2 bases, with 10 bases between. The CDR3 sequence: CASSNAVAGNTIYF. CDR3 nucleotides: TGTGCCAGCAGCAACGCGGTCGCTGGAAACACCATATATTTT.

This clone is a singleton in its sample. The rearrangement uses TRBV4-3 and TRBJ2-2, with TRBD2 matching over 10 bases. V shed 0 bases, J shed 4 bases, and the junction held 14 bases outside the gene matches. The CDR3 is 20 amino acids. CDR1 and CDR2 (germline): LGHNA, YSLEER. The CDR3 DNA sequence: TGCGCCAGCAGCCAAGAATGGCCTTCCGGGACTAGCGTAGGCACCGGGGAGCTGTTTTTT. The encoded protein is CASSQEWPSGTSVGTGELFF.

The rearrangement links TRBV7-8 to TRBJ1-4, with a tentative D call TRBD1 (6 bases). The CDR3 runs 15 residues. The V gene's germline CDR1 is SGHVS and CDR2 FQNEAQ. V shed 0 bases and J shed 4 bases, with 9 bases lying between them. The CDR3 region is CASSLAGGSNEKLFF. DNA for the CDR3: TGTGCCAGCAGCTTAGCTGGGGGCAGTAATGAAAAACTGTTTTTT.

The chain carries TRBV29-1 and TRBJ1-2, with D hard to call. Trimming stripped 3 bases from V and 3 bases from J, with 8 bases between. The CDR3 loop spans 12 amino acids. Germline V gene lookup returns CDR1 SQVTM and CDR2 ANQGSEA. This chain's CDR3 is CSVEAVHYGYTF. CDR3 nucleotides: TGCAGCGTTGAGGCAGTACACTATGGCTACACCTTC.

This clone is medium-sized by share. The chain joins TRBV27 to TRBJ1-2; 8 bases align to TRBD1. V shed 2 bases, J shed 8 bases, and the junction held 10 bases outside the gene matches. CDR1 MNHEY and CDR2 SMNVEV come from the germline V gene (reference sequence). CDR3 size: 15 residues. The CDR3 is CASSLSGTGLYGYTF. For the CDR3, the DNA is TGTGCCAGCAGTTTAAGTGGGACAGGACTTTACGGCTACACCTTC.

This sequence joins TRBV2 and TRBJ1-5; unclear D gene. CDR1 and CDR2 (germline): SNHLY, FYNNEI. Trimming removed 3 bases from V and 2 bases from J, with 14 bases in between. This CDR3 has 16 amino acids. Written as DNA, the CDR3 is TGTGCCAGCAGTGAGTCGAGCCGTAAGGGCAATCAGCCCCAGCATTTT. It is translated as CASSESSRKGNQPQHF. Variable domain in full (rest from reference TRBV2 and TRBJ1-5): EPEVTQTPSHQVTQMGQEVILRCVPISNHLYFYWYRQILGQKVEFLVSFYNNEISEKSEIFDDQFSVERPDGSNFTLKIRSTKLEDSAMYFCASSESSRKGNQPQHFGDGTRLSIL.

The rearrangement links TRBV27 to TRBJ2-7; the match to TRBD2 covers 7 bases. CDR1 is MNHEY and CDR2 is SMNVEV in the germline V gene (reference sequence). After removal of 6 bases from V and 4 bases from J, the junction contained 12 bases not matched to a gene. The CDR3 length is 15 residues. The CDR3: CASSLLREKLYEQYF. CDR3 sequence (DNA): TGTGCCAGCAGCCTTTTGCGGGAGAAGTTGTACGAGCAGTACTTC.

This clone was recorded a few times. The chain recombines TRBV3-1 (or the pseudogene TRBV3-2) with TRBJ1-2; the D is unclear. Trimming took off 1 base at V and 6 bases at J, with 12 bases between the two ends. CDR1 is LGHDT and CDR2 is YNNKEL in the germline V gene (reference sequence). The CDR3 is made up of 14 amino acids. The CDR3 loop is CASSQGIGANGYTF. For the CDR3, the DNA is TGTGCCAGCAGCCAAGGTATAGGAGCGAATGGCTACACCTTC.

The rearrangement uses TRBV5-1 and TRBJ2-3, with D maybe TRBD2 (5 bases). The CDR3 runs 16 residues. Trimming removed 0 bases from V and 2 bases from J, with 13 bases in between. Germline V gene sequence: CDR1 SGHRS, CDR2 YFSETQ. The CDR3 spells CASSLVEVRYTDTQYF. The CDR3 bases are TGCGCCAGCAGCTTGGTGGAGGTCAGGTACACAGATACGCAGTATTTT.

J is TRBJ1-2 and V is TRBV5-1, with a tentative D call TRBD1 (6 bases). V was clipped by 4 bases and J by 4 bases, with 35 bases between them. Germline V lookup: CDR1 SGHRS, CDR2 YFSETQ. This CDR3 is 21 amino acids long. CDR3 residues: CASSPLWRKGGGPGASYGYTF. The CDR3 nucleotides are TGCGCCAGCAGCCCCCTGTGGCGAAAGGGTGGAGGTCCGGGGGCATCCTATGGCTACACCTTC.

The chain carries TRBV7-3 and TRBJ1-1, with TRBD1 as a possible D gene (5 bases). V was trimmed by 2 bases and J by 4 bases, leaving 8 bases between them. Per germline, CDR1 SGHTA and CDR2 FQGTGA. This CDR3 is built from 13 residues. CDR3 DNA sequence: TGTGCCAGCAGCTTACAGGGAAGCACTGAAGCTTTCTTT. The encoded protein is CASSLQGSTEAFF.

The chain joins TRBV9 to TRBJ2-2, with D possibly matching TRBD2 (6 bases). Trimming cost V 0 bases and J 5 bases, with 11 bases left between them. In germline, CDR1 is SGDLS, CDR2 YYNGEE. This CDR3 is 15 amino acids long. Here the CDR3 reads CASSVGLVGTGELFF. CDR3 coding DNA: TGTGCCAGCAGCGTAGGACTAGTTGGGACCGGGGAGCTGTTTTTT.

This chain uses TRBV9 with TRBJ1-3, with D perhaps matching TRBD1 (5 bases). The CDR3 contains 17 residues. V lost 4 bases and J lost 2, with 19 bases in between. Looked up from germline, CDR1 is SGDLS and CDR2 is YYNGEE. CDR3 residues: CASSPSLKRGAGNTIYF. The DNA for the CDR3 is TGTGCCAGCAGCCCATCCTTAAAACGGGGGGCTGGAAACACCATATATTTT.

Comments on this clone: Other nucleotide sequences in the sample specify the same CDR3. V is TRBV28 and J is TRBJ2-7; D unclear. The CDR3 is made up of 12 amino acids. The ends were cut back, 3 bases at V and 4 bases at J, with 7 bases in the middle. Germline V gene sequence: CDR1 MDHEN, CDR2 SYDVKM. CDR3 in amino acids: CASSFLRYEQYF. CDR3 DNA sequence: TGTGCCAGCAGTTTTCTCCGTTACGAGCAGTACTTC.

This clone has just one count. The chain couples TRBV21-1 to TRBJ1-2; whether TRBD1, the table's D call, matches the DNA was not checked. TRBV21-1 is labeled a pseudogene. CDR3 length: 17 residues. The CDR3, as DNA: TGTGCCAGCAACCGGGACAGGGAGGCTCGTCGAAACTATGGCTACACCTTC. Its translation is CASNRDREARRNYGYTF.